This TCR beta chain was profiled in a study of T-cell memory formation after mild COVID-19. Germline CDR1 is DFQATT and CDR2 is SNEGSKA (reference sequence). V lost 6 bases to trimming and J lost 7 bases, with 21 bases between them. CDR3 length: 14 amino acids. 5'RACE primed at constant segments yielded TCR alpha and TCR beta cDNA libraries bearing sample barcodes and UMIs. Using its own MiXCR run on the 5' RACE reads, TCRdb lists one record per CDR3 protein. The data hold 280,000 or so distinct CDR3 sequences, with about a sixth observed a single time. To note about this clonotype: As yet, its antigen is unknown.

Study-wide results and limits: While clones contracting from day 15 to 85 were balanced between CD4 and CD8, later expanders leaned CD4+. Some clones that responded turned up in pre-infection memory, which suggests that cross-reactive memory joined in. In second-wave clones peaking day 37, SARS-CoV-2 specificity remained unconfirmed.

V gene TRBV20-1 combines with J gene TRBJ2-5; no firm D call. The TCR originated in a man between 18 and 35 years old who had mild COVID-19 (a few samples of this study predate the infection). Cell type and time point are not known. The material sequenced was PBMCs or a T cell subset sorted from them (not recorded which). The CDR3 DNA is TGCAGTGCCTTTCCTCAGACGGCCTCCGGGACCCAGTACTTC. This gives the protein CSAFPQTASGTQYF.